This T cell receptor (beta chain) was sequenced during a study of cytomegalovirus exposure and HLA in healthy donors. Study outcomes and limitations: The classifier reportedly diagnosed cytomegalovirus status with high specificity and sensitivity. TCR beta chains associated with HLA were, in a later analysis, more clonally expanded than equally common others. The study assumed roughly uniform donor sequencing depth for presence/absence analyses.

Healthy individuals who donated bone marrow served as the donors. In the PCR, 60 Vbeta and 13 Jbeta primers were used. Repertoires were generated with immunoSEQ multiplex PCR, while TCRdb's copy carries only in-frame clones and drops some. The sample includes about 140,000 clones, 79% of them seen just once. Worth noting for this clone: The target antigen is unknown.

CDR1 is MNHNS and CDR2 is SASEGT in the germline V gene. Trimming removed 2 bases at V and 6 bases at J, with 22 bases between. CDR3 length equals 17 residues. Sequenced: PBMCs. The sequence derives from a middle-aged man in good health and CMV-seropositive. The chain has TRBV6-1 and TRBJ1-2, with D possibly TRBD1 on 5 matching bases. The CDR3 loop reads CASSENQWSRAEDGYTF. As DNA, the CDR3 is TGTGCCAGCAGTGAAAATCAGTGGTCCAGGGCAGAGGATGGCTACACCTTC.